This entry lists 3 T cell receptor beta chains sequenced from one sample in a study of blood T cells in healthy people across ages. Together with a sample-barcoded 5' primer, a J-beta primer mix was included in a second PCR lasting about 7 to 11 cycles. MiXCR, run by TCRdb on the 5' RACE reads, gives a single entry per CDR3 protein. Of 1.8 million or so distinct CDR3 sequences listed, roughly two fifths were seen once; the top ten hold more than 20%. The sample taken for sequencing was blood. These receptors all stem from a human donor in good health.

This clonotype was seen more than once but under ten times. A read error is possible here, since a much larger clone lies one base away. V gene TRBV14 combines with J gene TRBJ1-2; TRBD1 might be the D (6 bases). The CDR3 runs 13 residues. The germline CDR1 and CDR2 sequences are SGHDN and FVKESK. CDR3 in amino acids: CAGSLGQRYGYTF. CDR3 DNA: TGTGCCGGCAGCCTAGGACAGCGCTATGGCTACACCTTC.

This clonotype turned up a few times. The V call is TRBV6-5, the J call TRBJ1-1, with D maybe TRBD1 (6 bases). Trimming took off 8 bases at V and 3 bases at J, with 13 bases between the two ends. The CDR3 consists of 13 residues. Germline V gives CDR1 MNHEY, CDR2 SVGAGI. The CDR3 coding sequence is TGTGCCAGCGCAGCGGGGGCTGACACTGAAGCTTTCTTT. Protein product: CASAAGADTEAFF.

CDR3 region: CASRHGGTADEAFF. The CDR3 DNA reads TGTGCCAGCAGACACGGGGGGACAGCAGATGAAGCTTTCTTT. The chain joins TRBV7-9 to TRBJ1-1; 7 bases line up with TRBD1. The CDR3 is 14 residues long. The germline V gene encodes CDR1 SEHNR and CDR2 FQNEAQ (reference sequence). V lost 6 bases to trimming and J lost 7 bases; unmatched junction nucleotides: 11. The full variable domain, completed using reference TRBV7-9 and TRBJ1-1, is DTGVSQNPRHKITKRGQNVTFRCDPISEHNRLYWYRQTLGQGPEFLTYFQNEAQLEKSRLLSDRFSAERPKGSFSTLEIQRTEQGDSAMYLCASRHGGTADEAFFGQGTRLTVV.